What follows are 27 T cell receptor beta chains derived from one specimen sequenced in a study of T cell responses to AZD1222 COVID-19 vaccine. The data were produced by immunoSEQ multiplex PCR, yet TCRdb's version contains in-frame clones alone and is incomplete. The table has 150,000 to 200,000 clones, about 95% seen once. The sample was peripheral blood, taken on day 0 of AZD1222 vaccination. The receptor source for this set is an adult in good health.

CDR3 protein: CASSLSPDRGNTEAFF. CDR3 coding DNA: TGCGCCAGCAGCTTGTCGCCGGACAGGGGGAACACTGAAGCTTTCTTT. The chain has TRBV5-1 and TRBJ1-1; TRBD1 aligns across 9 bases. The germline V gene encodes CDR1 SGHRS and CDR2 YFSETQ. The V and J ends lost 1 base and 1 base, in that order; junction bases with no gene match: 5. This CDR3 contains 16 residues.

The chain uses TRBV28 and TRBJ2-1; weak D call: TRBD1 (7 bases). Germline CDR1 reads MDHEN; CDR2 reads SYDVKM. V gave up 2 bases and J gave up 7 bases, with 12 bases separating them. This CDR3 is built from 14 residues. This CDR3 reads CASSLAGQPNEQFF. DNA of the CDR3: TGTGCCAGCAGTTTAGCGGGACAGCCTAATGAGCAGTTCTTC.

The CDR3 coding sequence is TGTGCCAGCAGTTATCGTCTCTCCTACGAGCAGTACTTC. Its protein is CASSYRLSYEQYF. The rearrangement links TRBV12-3 or TRBV12-4 to TRBJ2-7; no definite D call. Trimming took off 4 bases at V and 0 bases at J, with 7 bases between the two ends. The CDR3 spans 13 residues.

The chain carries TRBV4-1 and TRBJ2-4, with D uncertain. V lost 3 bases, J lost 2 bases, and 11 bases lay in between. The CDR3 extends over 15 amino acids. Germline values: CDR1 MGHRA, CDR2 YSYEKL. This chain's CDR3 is CASSHPGRSKNIQYF. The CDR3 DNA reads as TGCGCCAGCAGCCATCCCGGCCGATCCAAAAACATTCAGTACTTC.

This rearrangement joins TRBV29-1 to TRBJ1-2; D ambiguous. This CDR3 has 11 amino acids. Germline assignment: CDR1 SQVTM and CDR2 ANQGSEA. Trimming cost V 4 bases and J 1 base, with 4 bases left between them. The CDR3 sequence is CSVADNYGYTF. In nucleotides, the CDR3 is TGCAGCGTTGCAGATAACTATGGCTACACCTTC.

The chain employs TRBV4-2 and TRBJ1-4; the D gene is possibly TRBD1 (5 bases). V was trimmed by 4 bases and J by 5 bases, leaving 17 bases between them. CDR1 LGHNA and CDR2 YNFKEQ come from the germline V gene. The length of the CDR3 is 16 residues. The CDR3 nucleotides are TGTGCCAGCAGCCGTTCGCCGGGACGGGTAAATGAAAAACTGTTTTTT. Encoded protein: CASSRSPGRVNEKLFF.

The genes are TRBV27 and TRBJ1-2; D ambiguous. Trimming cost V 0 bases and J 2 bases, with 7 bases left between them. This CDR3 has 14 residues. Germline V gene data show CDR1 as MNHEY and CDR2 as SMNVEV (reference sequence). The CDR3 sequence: CASSLSAGNYGYTF. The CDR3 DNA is TGTGCCAGCAGTTTATCAGCGGGGAACTATGGCTACACCTTC.

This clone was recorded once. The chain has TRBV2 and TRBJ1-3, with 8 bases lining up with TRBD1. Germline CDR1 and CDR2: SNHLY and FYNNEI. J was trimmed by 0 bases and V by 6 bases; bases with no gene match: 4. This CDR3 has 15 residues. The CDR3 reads CASSPDRGSGNTIYF. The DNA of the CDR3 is TGTGCCAGCAGCCCCGACAGGGGCTCTGGAAACACCATATATTTT.

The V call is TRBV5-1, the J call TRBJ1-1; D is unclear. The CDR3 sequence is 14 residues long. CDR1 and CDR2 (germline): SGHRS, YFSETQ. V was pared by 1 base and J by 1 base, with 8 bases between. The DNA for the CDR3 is TGCGCCAGCAGCTTGAGGAAACCGAACACTGAAGCTTTCTTT. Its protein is CASSLRKPNTEAFF. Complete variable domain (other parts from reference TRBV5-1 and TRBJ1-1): KAGVTQTPRYLIKTRGQQVTLSCSPISGHRSVSWYQQTPGQGLQFLFEYFSETQRNKGNFPGRFSGRQFSNSRSEMNVSTLELGDSALYLCASSLRKPNTEAFFGQGTRLTVV.

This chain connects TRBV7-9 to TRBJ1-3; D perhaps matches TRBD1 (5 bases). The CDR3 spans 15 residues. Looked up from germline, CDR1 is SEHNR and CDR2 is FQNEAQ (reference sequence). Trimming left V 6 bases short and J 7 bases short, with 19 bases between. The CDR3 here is CASSSAQVLGNTIYF. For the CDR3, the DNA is TGTGCCAGCAGTTCCGCACAGGTCTTGGGGAACACCATATATTTT. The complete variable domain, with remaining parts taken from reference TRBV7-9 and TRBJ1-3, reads DTGVSQNPRHKITKRGQNVTFRCDPISEHNRLYWYRQTLGQGPEFLTYFQNEAQLEKSRLLSDRFSAERPKGSFSTLEIQRTEQGDSAMYLCASSSAQVLGNTIYFGEGSWLTVV.

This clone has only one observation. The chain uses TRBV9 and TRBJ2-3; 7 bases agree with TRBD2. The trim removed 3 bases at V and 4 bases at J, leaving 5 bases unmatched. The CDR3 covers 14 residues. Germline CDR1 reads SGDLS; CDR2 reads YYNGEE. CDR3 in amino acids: CASSATSSADTQYF. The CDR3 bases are TGTGCCAGCAGCGCGACTAGCTCTGCAGATACGCAGTATTTT. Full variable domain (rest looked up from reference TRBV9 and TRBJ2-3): DSGVTQTPKHLITATGQRVTLRCSPRSGDLSVYWYQQSLDQGLQFLIQYYNGEERAKGNILERFSAQQFPDLHSELNLSSLELGDSALYFCASSATSSADTQYFGPGTRLTVL.

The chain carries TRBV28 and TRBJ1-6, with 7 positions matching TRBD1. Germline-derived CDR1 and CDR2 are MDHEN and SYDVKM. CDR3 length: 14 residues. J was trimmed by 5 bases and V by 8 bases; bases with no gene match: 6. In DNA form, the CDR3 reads TGTGCCAGCCTCCTAGGGACAGATAATTCACCCCTCCACTTT. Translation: CASLLGTDNSPLHF.

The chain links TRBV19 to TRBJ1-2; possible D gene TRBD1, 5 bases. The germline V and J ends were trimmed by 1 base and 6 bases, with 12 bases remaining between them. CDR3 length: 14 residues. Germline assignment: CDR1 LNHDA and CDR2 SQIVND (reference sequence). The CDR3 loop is CASSIVLGGNGYTF. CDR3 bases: TGTGCCAGTAGTATAGTCCTGGGGGGAAATGGCTACACCTTC.

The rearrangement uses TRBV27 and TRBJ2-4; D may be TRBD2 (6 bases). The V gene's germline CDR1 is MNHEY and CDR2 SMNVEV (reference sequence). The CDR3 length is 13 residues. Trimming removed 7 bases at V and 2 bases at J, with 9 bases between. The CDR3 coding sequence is TGTGCCAGCATCGGGGGAACCAAAAACATTCAGTACTTC. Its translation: CASIGGTKNIQYF.

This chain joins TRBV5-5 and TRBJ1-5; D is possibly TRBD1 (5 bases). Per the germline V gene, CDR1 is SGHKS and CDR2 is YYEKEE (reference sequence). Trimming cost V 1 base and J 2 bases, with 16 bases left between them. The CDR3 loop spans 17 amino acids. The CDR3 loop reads CASSLYAAMGGNQPQHF. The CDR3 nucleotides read TGTGCCAGCAGCTTGTATGCGGCCATGGGGGGCAATCAGCCCCAGCATTTT. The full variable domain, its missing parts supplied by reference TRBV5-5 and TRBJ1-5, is DAGVTQSPTHLIKTRGQQVTLRCSPISGHKSVSWYQQVLGQGPQFIFQYYEKEERGRGNFPDRFSARQFPNYSSELNVNALLLGDSALYLCASSLYAAMGGNQPQHFGDGTRLSIL.

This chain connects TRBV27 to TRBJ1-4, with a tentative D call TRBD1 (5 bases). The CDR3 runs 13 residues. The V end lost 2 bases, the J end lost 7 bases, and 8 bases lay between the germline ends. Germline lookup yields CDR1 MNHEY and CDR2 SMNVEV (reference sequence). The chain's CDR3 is CASSLQGTEKLFF. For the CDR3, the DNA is TGTGCCAGCAGTTTACAGGGTACTGAAAAACTGTTTTTT.

CDR3 protein: CASSIPRGAFF. The CDR3 nucleotides read TGTGCCAGTAGTATACCGAGGGGAGCTTTCTTT. The chain carries TRBV19 and TRBJ1-1; D may be TRBD1 (5 bases). Germline CDR1 and CDR2: LNHDA and SQIVND (reference sequence). The CDR3 spans 11 residues. V was trimmed by 2 bases and J by 10 bases, leaving 8 bases between them.

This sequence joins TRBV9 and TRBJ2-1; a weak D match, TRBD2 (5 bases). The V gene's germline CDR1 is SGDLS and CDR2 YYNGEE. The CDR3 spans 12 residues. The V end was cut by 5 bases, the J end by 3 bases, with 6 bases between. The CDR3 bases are TGTGCCAGCAGTGGAGGCTACAATGAGCAGTTCTTC. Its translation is CASSGGYNEQFF.

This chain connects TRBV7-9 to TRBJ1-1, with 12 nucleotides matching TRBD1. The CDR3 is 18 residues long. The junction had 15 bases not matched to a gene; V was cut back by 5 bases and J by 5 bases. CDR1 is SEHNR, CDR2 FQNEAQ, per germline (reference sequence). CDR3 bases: TGTGCCAGCAGCAATTCTCGGGACAGGGGGCGCAAAGGGACTGAAGCTTTCTTT. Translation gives CASSNSRDRGRKGTEAFF.

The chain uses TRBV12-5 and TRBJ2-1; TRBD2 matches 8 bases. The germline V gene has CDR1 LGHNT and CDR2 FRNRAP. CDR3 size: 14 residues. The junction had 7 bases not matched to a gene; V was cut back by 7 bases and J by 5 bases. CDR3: CASALSGSDNEQFF. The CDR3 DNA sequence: TGTGCTAGTGCCCTCAGCGGGAGTGACAATGAGCAGTTCTTC.

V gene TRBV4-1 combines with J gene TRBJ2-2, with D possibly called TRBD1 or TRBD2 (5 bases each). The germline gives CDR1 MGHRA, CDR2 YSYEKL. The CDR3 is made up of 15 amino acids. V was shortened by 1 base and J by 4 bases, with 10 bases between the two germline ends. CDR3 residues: CASSQGTGLTGELFF. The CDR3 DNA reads TGCGCCAGCAGCCAAGGGACGGGGCTCACCGGGGAGCTGTTTTTT.

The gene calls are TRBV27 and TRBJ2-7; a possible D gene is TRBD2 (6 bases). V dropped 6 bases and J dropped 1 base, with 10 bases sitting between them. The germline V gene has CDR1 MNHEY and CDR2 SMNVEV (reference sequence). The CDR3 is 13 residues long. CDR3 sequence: CASSLGGSYEQYF. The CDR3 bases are TGTGCCAGCAGCCTTGGGGGGTCCTACGAGCAGTACTTC.

CDR3 protein: CASRNSNQPQHF. For the CDR3, the DNA is TGTGCCAGTAGAAACAGCAATCAGCCCCAGCATTTT. This chain uses TRBV19 with TRBJ1-5, with no clear D. CDR1 LNHDA and CDR2 SQIVND come from the germline V gene (reference sequence). V lost 6 bases and J lost 1, with 4 bases in between. This CDR3 contains 12 residues. The entire variable domain, with the rest obtained from reference TRBV19 and TRBJ1-5, is as follows: DGGITQSPKYLFRKEGQNVTLSCEQNLNHDAMYWYRQDPGQGLRLIYYSQIVNDFQKGDIAEGYSVSREKKESFPLTVTSAQKNPTAFYLCASRNSNQPQHFGDGTRLSIL.

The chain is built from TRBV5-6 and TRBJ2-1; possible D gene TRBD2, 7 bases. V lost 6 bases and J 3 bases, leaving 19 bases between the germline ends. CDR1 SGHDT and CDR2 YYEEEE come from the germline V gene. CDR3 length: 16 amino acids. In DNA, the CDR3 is TGTGCCAGCAACCTTAGGGGGAGGGGAGTCTACAATGAGCAGTTCTTC. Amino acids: CASNLRGRGVYNEQFF.

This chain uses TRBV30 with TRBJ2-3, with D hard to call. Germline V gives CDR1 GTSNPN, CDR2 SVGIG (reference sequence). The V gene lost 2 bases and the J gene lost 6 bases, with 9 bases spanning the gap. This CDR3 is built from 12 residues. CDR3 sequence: CAWSPSSDTQYF. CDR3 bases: TGTGCCTGGAGTCCCTCTTCGGATACGCAGTATTTT.

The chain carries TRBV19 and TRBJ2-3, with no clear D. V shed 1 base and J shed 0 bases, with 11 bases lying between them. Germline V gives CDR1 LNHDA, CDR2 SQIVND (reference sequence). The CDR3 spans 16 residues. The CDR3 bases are TGTGCCAGTAGTATAGGGACCGACACTAGCACAGATACGCAGTATTTT. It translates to CASSIGTDTSTDTQYF. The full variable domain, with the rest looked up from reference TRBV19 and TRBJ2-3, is DGGITQSPKYLFRKEGQNVTLSCEQNLNHDAMYWYRQDPGQGLRLIYYSQIVNDFQKGDIAEGYSVSREKKESFPLTVTSAQKNPTAFYLCASSIGTDTSTDTQYFGPGTRLTVL.

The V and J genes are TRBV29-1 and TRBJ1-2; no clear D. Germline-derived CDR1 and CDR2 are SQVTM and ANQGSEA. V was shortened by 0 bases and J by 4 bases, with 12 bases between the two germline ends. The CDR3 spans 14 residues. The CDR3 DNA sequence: TGCAGCGTTGAAGATGGAGGCGGAGGCTATGGCTACACCTTC. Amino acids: CSVEDGGGGYGYTF.